This record covers a single T cell receptor beta chain. The sample originates from a study of blood T cell repertoires in COVID-19. Study details: Donors in the United States, Italy and Spain gave samples during acute or convalescent COVID-19. Sources were T cells, B-cell-depleted T cells, or PBMCs; the material itself was cDNA or gDNA.

In the original analysis: For nucleated cells, counts were estimated from reference gene primer amplification. Profiled with immunoSEQ multiplex PCR; TCRdb holds only in-frame clones, not every one. V, J and clone size are taken as reported in that table, and D and trimming were inferred from the DNA itself. The sample holds about 270,000 clones, 90% seen once. The age range of participants was about 18 to 90 years, with residence in about 25 US areas. Sample: PBMCs or T cells enriched from blood (not recorded which). The sequence was obtained from a woman aged 30 to 39 with acute COVID-19.

CDR3 protein: CAWSVTWGVAPYEQYF. DNA for the CDR3: TGTGCCTGGAGTGTTACCTGGGGCGTCGCTCCCTACGAGCAGTACTTC. The chain is built from TRBV30 and TRBJ2-7; a possible D gene is TRBD1 (5 bases). The CDR3 totals 16 residues. The V gene lost 0 bases and the J gene lost 2 bases, with 17 bases spanning the gap. In germline, CDR1 is GTSNPN, CDR2 SVGIG (reference sequence).